This TCR beta chain emerged from a study of blood T cell repertoires in COVID-19. Background on the study: From the United States, Italy and Spain came samples of acute and convalescent COVID-19. PBMCs, B-cell-depleted T cells, or T cells were the source of the cDNA or gDNA that made up the material.

V was shortened by 7 bases and J by 1 base, with 8 bases between the two germline ends. The CDR3 has 13 amino acids. The germline CDR1 and CDR2 sequences are MDHEN and SYDVKM. In the authors' methods: Quantification of nucleated cells was approximated via reference gene primer amplification. TCRdb's copy holds only in-frame clones and misses some; the assay was immunoSEQ multiplex PCR. V and J calls and clone size are copied from that table; D and trimming were computed from the DNA. This table holds under 45,000 clones, 88% found once. This chain links TRBV28 with TRBJ1-5; possibly TRBD1 for D (5 bases). Sample: peripheral blood. The sequence came from a woman aged 40 to 50 with acute or convalescent COVID-19. The CDR3 reads CASNRQSNQPQHF. The CDR3 DNA reads TGTGCCAGCAATCGACAGAGCAATCAGCCCCAGCATTTT.